Below are 29 T cell receptor beta chains sequenced from a single sample in a study of blood T cell repertoires in COVID-19 (dated by TCRdb to 2019 to 2021). Library creation used the immunoSEQ multiplex PCR assay. The table comes from immuneACCESS by way of TCRdb, which keeps in-frame sequences with V and J called. Part of the clones is missing from these tables; in studies checked, under half for an unresolved V gene and the rest for unknown reasons. In this sample the table shows around 180,000 clones, less than 90% of which occur a single time. The leading ten clones occupy more than 20% of the sample. The sample was peripheral blood. The receptors originated from an older man with active or convalescent COVID-19.

The V gene is TRBV30, the J gene TRBJ1-5; no clear D gene. The CDR3 is made up of 13 amino acids. Trimming removed 5 bases at V and 0 bases at J, with 8 bases between. The V gene's germline CDR1 is GTSNPN and CDR2 SVGIG (reference sequence). CDR3 nucleotide sequence: TGTGCCTGGGGTCCGGGTAGCAATCAGCCCCAGCATTTT. It yields the protein CAWGPGSNQPQHF.

This clone appeared a single time. This sequence joins TRBV2 and TRBJ2-5; D perhaps matches TRBD1 (5 bases). The CDR3 length is 13 residues. V shed 6 bases and J shed 6 bases, with 14 bases lying between them. The V gene's germline CDR1 is SNHLY and CDR2 FYNNEI. CDR3 bases: TGTGCCAGCAGCCGTGAGCAGGGCCAGACCCAGTACTTC. Residues: CASSREQGQTQYF.

V is TRBV7-2 and J is TRBJ1-3; 10 bases fit TRBD1. The length of the CDR3 is 17 residues. The J segment lost 2 bases and the V segment lost 3 bases, leaving 7 bases of the junction unmatched. Per germline, CDR1 SGHTA and CDR2 FQGNSA. The CDR3 DNA reads as TGTGCCAGCAGCTTCCAAACGGGACAGGGGACTGGAAACACCATATATTTT. Translated: CASSFQTGQGTGNTIYF.

The chain has TRBV5-5 and TRBJ2-1; TRBD2 matches at 9 bases. CDR3 length: 16 residues. Germline CDR1 is SGHKS and CDR2 is YYEKEE (reference sequence). The J segment lost 6 bases and the V segment lost 3 bases, leaving 10 bases of the junction unmatched. In DNA form, the CDR3 reads TGTGCCAGCAGCTCAATTAGCGGGAGTGGTTTCAATGAGCAGTTCTTC. Its protein is CASSSISGSGFNEQFF.

The chain employs TRBV6-2 or TRBV6-3 and TRBJ2-1; 15 bases map to TRBD2. Germline loops: CDR1 MNHEY, CDR2 SVGEGT. The CDR3 extends over 22 amino acids. V dropped 6 bases and J dropped 1; count of bases not matched to a gene: 19. The CDR3 nucleotides read TGTGCCAGCAGCCACCGGAGGGACAGGACTAGCGGGAGGGTCTGGTCCTACAATGAGCAGTTCTTC. Encoded protein: CASSHRRDRTSGRVWSYNEQFF.

The chain recombines TRBV7-2 with TRBJ2-7; D perhaps matches TRBD2 (5 bases). The CDR3 runs 14 residues. The germline CDR1 and CDR2 sequences are SGHTA and FQGNSA. With 3 bases removed from V and 6 bases from J, the gap between germline ends came to 15 bases. Written as DNA, the CDR3 is TGTGCCAGCAGCTTCTTCCGGGAAGTGGGCGAGCAGTACTTC. It translates to CASSFFREVGEQYF.

The CDR3 sequence: CASSRNSLYEQYF. CDR3 in DNA: TGTGCCAGCAGCAGGAACAGCCTCTACGAGCAGTACTTC. The V call is TRBV6-5, the J call TRBJ2-7; D unresolved. The CDR3 covers 13 residues. Trimming removed 6 bases at V and 3 bases at J, with 12 bases between. The germline gives CDR1 MNHEY, CDR2 SVGAGI.

The V gene is TRBV6-5, the J gene TRBJ1-6; 9 bases agree with TRBD1. V trimming: 6 bases; J trimming: 2 bases; junction bases outside the gene matches: 2. The CDR3 contains 15 residues. Germline CDR1 is MNHEY and CDR2 is SVGAGI. The CDR3 DNA sequence: TGTGCCAGCAGGACAGGGGGGACCTATAATTCACCCCTCCACTTT. It yields the protein CASRTGGTYNSPLHF.

Only a few counts were recorded for this clone. CDR3 nucleotide sequence: TGTGCCAGCTCAAACAGGCGTAGGAGCTCCTACAATGAGCAGTTCTTC. As protein: CASSNRRRSSYNEQFF. V usage is TRBV18 and J usage is TRBJ2-1, with D maybe TRBD1 (5 bases). This CDR3 region has 16 residues. Per the germline V gene, CDR1 is KGHSH and CDR2 is LQKENI. The V end lost 5 bases, the J end lost 0 bases, and 14 bases lay between the germline ends.

This rearrangement joins TRBV6-6 to TRBJ1-5, with TRBD1 matching over 7 bases. This CDR3 is built from 14 residues. Germline V gene data show CDR1 as MNHNY and CDR2 as SVGAGI (reference sequence). V lost 5 bases and J lost 7; bases outside the gene matches: 8. The CDR3 nucleotides are TGTGCCAGCAGTAAACTCGGGACAGAACAGCCCCAGCATTTT. This sequence encodes CASSKLGTEQPQHF.

The J gene is TRBJ2-1, the V gene TRBV7-2; 7 bases agree with TRBD1. The CDR3 loop spans 13 amino acids. The V gene end was trimmed by 5 bases and the J gene end by 7 bases; junction bases not matched to a gene: 5. The germline CDR1 and CDR2 sequences are SGHTA and FQGNSA. The CDR3 region is CASSLTGINEQFF. CDR3 DNA sequence: TGTGCCAGCAGCCTGACAGGGATTAATGAGCAGTTCTTC. The whole variable domain, filled in from reference TRBV7-2 and TRBJ2-1, reads GAGVSQSPSNKVTEKGKDVELRCDPISGHTALYWYRQSLGQGLEFLIYFQGNSAPDKSGLPSDRFSAERTGGSVSTLTIQRTQQEDSAVYLCASSLTGINEQFFGPGTRLTVL.

The CDR3 nucleotides read TGTGCCAGCAGCCTCTCGGGACAGGCTAATGAAAAACTGTTTTTT. Protein: CASSLSGQANEKLFF. This rearrangement joins TRBV9 to TRBJ1-4; 8 positions match TRBD1. V was clipped by 4 bases and J by 3 bases; unmatched bases: 5. The CDR3 totals 15 residues. Germline V lookup: CDR1 SGDLS, CDR2 YYNGEE.

The rearrangement joins TRBV7-8 to TRBJ2-1; 9 bases match TRBD2. Per the germline V gene, CDR1 is SGHVS and CDR2 is FQNEAQ. There are 16 residues in the CDR3. V shed 5 bases, J shed 4 bases, and the junction held 9 bases outside the gene matches. The CDR3 DNA reads TGTGCCAGCAGCCCCCAGACTAGCGGAACATACAATGAGCAGTTCTTC. Its protein is CASSPQTSGTYNEQFF. The variable domain in full, completed from reference TRBV7-8 and TRBJ2-1, reads GAGVSQSPRYKVAKRGQDVALRCDPISGHVSLFWYQQALGQGPEFLTYFQNEAQLDKSGLPSDRFFAERPEGSVSTLKIQRTQQEDSAVYLCASSPQTSGTYNEQFFGPGTRLTVL.

CDR3 loop: CASSRGLVFSYEQYF. The CDR3, as DNA: TGTGCCAGCAGTAGGGGACTAGTTTTTTCCTACGAGCAGTACTTC. The chain recombines TRBV28 with TRBJ2-7; 8 bases are shared with TRBD2. Trimming took 5 bases from V and 1 from J; bases not matched to a gene: 7. The CDR3 sequence is 15 residues long. Per the germline V gene, CDR1 is MDHEN and CDR2 is SYDVKM.

J is TRBJ2-5 and V is TRBV19; the D gene is possibly TRBD1 (5 bases). CDR1 LNHDA and CDR2 SQIVND come from the germline V gene (reference sequence). The V end lost 5 bases, the J end lost 1 base, and 17 bases lay between the germline ends. The CDR3 totals 16 residues. The CDR3 sequence: CASSSPRADSQETQYF. The CDR3, as DNA: TGTGCCAGTAGTTCGCCTCGGGCCGACAGCCAAGAGACCCAGTACTTC.

The CDR3 is CASRIQGMSAPQHF. The CDR3 region has the DNA TGTGCCAGCAGAATTCAGGGAATGTCAGCGCCCCAGCATTTT. The chain links TRBV2 to TRBJ1-5; D might be TRBD1 (5 bases). Germline lookup yields CDR1 SNHLY and CDR2 FYNNEI. V was cut by 6 bases and J by 9 bases, with 18 bases left in between. CDR3 length: 14 residues.

This clone was seen once. Here the CDR3 reads CASSQVLQPNQPQHF. The CDR3 DNA reads TGCGCCAGCAGCCAAGTGTTACAGCCAAATCAGCCCCAGCATTTT. J is TRBJ1-5 and V is TRBV4-1; D gene ambiguous. This CDR3 has 15 amino acids. The V and J ends lost 1 base and 4 bases respectively, with 11 bases between them. CDR1 is MGHRA, CDR2 YSYEKL, per germline.

The chain links TRBV29-1 to TRBJ1-5; 7 positions agree with TRBD1. Trimming took 4 bases from V and 5 from J; bases not matched to a gene: 8. The CDR3 is 14 amino acids. The V gene's germline CDR1 is SQVTM and CDR2 ANQGSEA. CDR3 sequence reads: CSVAGGTEDQPQHF. The CDR3 nucleotides are TGCAGCGTTGCAGGAGGGACAGAGGATCAGCCCCAGCATTTT.

The chain links TRBV4-1 to TRBJ1-1; no reliable D call. Trimming stripped 0 bases from V and 5 bases from J, with 13 bases between. This CDR3 is 15 amino acids long. Germline values: CDR1 MGHRA, CDR2 YSYEKL. This CDR3 reads CASSQEVSRPTEAFF. CDR3 bases: TGCGCCAGCAGCCAAGAAGTGAGCCGTCCGACTGAAGCTTTCTTT.

V usage is TRBV12-3 or TRBV12-4 and J usage is TRBJ1-2; 8 bases are a match to TRBD1. The CDR3 spans 12 residues. After removal of 5 bases from V and 8 bases from J, the junction contained 4 bases not matched to a gene. In nucleotides, the CDR3 is TGTGCCAGCAGTCAGGGGGCTTGGGGCTACACCTTC. This codes for CASSQGAWGYTF.

This rearrangement joins TRBV29-1 to TRBJ2-7, with 7 bases that match TRBD1. Losses at the gene ends were 6 bases for V and 8 bases for J; bases not matched to a gene: 4. The CDR3 loop spans 10 amino acids. Germline CDR1 reads SQVTM; CDR2 reads ANQGSEA. In DNA form, the CDR3 reads TGCAGCGTGGAGACAGGGAAGCAGTACTTC. Translation gives CSVETGKQYF.

The sample holds one count of this clone. The genes are TRBV7-2 and TRBJ2-3; D perhaps matches TRBD2 (5 bases). The germline V gene has CDR1 SGHTA and CDR2 FQGNSA. This CDR3 comprises 13 residues. Trimming cost V 3 bases and J 4 bases, with 8 bases left between them. CDR3 in DNA: TGTGCCAGCAGCTTGGGAGAGGCAGATACGCAGTATTTT. Protein: CASSLGEADTQYF.

The rearrangement uses TRBV13 and TRBJ2-1; the match to TRBD1 covers 9 bases. In germline, CDR1 is PRHDT, CDR2 FYEKMQ (reference sequence). The CDR3 consists of 16 residues. V dropped 5 bases and J dropped 4; count of bases not matched to a gene: 9. CDR3 sequence: CASSLNEGQGYNEQFF. The DNA of the CDR3 is TGTGCCAGCAGCCTAAACGAGGGACAGGGATACAATGAGCAGTTCTTC.

The chain is built from TRBV7-9 and TRBJ1-1; weak D call: TRBD1 (5 bases). Per germline, CDR1 SEHNR and CDR2 FQNEAQ (reference sequence). The CDR3 runs to 13 residues. Trimming took 5 bases from V and 1 from J, leaving 8 bases between them. The CDR3 protein is CASSHDRNTEAFF. CDR3 sequence (DNA): TGTGCCAGCAGCCACGACAGGAACACTGAAGCTTTCTTT.

V is TRBV28 and J is TRBJ2-2; no clear D gene. Trimming took off 7 bases at V and 0 bases at J, with 9 bases between the two ends. CDR3 length: 14 amino acids. Germline values: CDR1 MDHEN, CDR2 SYDVKM. CDR3 DNA sequence: TGTGCCAGCACAACTCCTTCGAACACCGGGGAGCTGTTTTTT. Translating gives CASTTPSNTGELFF.

Comments on this clone: Additional DNA sequences in this sample encode the identical CDR3. The chain recombines TRBV6-5 with TRBJ2-7, with 7 nucleotides matching TRBD1. V shed 6 bases and J 0 bases; nucleotides not matched to a gene: 2. CDR3 length equals 13 residues. Germline CDR1 MNHEY, CDR2 SVGAGI. CDR3: CASRRDSSYEQYF. The DNA of the CDR3 is TGTGCCAGCAGACGGGACAGCTCCTACGAGCAGTACTTC.

This rearrangement joins TRBV11-3 to TRBJ2-1, with TRBD1 matching over 9 bases. This CDR3 has 16 amino acids. With V trimmed by 2 bases and J by 6 bases, 8 bases remained unmatched. Per germline, CDR1 SGHNT and CDR2 YENEEA. CDR3 nucleotide sequence: TGTGCCAGCAGCTTACGGGGGACAGGGTTGGTCAATGAGCAGTTCTTC. Its protein is CASSLRGTGLVNEQFF. The full variable domain, its missing parts supplied by reference TRBV11-3 and TRBJ2-1, is EAGVVQSPRYKIIEKKQPVAFWCNPISGHNTLYWYLQNLGQGPELLIRYENEEAVDDSQLPKDRFSAERLKGVDSTLKIQPAELGDSAVYLCASSLRGTGLVNEQFFGPGTRLTVL.

The CDR3 protein is CASSPQGLNTEAFF. The CDR3 nucleotides are TGTGCCAGCTCACCACAGGGGTTGAACACTGAAGCTTTCTTT. J is TRBJ1-1 and V is TRBV18, with D possibly being TRBD1 (5 bases). Trimming shortened V by 1 base and J by 0 bases, and 6 bases separated the two germline ends. CDR3 length equals 14 residues. Germline V lookup: CDR1 KGHSH, CDR2 LQKENI.

V and J are TRBV5-1 and TRBJ2-3; TRBD2 agrees at 12 bases. This CDR3 is 15 amino acids long. Germline values: CDR1 SGHRS, CDR2 YFSETQ. With 7 bases clipped from V and 2 bases from J, the junction kept 5 bases outside the gene matches. The CDR3, as DNA: TGCGCCAGCCGGACTAGCGGGATTATCACAGATACGCAGTATTTT. It encodes CASRTSGIITDTQYF.